This section outlines one T cell receptor beta chain sequence together with its context. Its antigen is unidentified. Looked up from germline, CDR1 is SGHAT and CDR2 is FQNNGV. Trimming cost V 0 bases and J 8 bases, with 16 bases left between them. The CDR3 length is 15 residues. Primers included in the PCR were 60 Vbeta and 13 Jbeta primers. The method was immunoSEQ multiplex PCR; TCRdb's version includes in-frame clones alone and lacks a portion of them. The table lists about 130,000 clones. This sample was taken from a study of cytomegalovirus exposure and HLA in healthy donors. Study-level background: As released early, the data held roughly 85 million unique TCRs from HLA-typed donors. Study conclusions and caveats: A later analysis appeared to link common viral pathogens to several of the most significant clusters.

The material sequenced was PBMCs. V is TRBV11-2 and J is TRBJ1-2, with D unresolved. The sequence was collected from a man between 18 and 29 years old in good health and CMV-seronegative. CDR3 DNA: TGTGCCAGCAGCTTAGAGGGATCAAACCGGAGGGGCTACACCTTC. Its protein is CASSLEGSNRRGYTF.